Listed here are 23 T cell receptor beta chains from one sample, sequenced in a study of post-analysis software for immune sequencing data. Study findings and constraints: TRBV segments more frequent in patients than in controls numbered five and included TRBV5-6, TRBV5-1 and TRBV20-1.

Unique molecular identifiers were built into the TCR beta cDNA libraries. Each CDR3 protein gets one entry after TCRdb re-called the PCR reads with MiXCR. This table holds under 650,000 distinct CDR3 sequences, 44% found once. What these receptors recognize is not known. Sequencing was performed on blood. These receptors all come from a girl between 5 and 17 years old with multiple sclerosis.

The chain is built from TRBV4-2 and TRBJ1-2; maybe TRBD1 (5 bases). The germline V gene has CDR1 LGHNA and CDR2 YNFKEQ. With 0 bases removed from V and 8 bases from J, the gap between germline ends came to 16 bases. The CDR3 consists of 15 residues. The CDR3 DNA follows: TGTGCCAGCAGCCAAGATCTGGGACCATTGGCCGGCTACACCTTC. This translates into CASSQDLGPLAGYTF.

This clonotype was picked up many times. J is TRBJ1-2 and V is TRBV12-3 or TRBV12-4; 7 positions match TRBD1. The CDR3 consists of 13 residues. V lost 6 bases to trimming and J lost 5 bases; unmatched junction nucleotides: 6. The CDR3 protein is CASSPGTAYGYTF. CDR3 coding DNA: TGTGCCAGCAGCCCCGGGACAGCGTATGGCTACACCTTC.

The CDR3 region is CSVVSYSGYEQYF. CDR3 DNA: TGCAGCGTTGTATCGTACAGCGGGTATGAGCAGTACTTC. This chain uses TRBV29-1 with TRBJ2-7, with a weak D call TRBD2 (6 bases). Trimming took 4 bases from V and 7 from J, leaving 17 bases between them. The CDR3 runs to 13 residues. CDR1 is SQVTM, CDR2 ANQGSEA, per germline.

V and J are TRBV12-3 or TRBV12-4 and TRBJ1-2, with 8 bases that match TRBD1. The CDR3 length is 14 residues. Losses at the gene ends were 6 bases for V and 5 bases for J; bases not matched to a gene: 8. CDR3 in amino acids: CASRPTGVEYGYTF. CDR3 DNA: TGTGCCAGCAGGCCGACAGGGGTTGAGTATGGCTACACCTTC.

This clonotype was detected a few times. The CDR3 spells CASTRGAGSYEQYF. CDR3 DNA: TGTGCCAGCACCAGAGGGGCAGGATCCTACGAGCAGTACTTC. The chain joins TRBV6-1 to TRBJ2-7; D may correspond to TRBD1 or TRBD2 (5 bases each). V lost 7 bases and J lost 1, with 14 bases in between. Germline CDR1 reads MNHNS; CDR2 reads SASEGT. The CDR3 is 14 residues long.

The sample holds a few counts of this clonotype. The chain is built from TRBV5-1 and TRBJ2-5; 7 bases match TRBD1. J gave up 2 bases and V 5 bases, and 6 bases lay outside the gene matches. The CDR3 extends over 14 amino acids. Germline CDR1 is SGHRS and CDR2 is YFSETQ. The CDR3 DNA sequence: TGCGCCAGCAGAGGACAGGTTGGGCAAGAGACCCAGTACTTC. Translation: CASRGQVGQETQYF.

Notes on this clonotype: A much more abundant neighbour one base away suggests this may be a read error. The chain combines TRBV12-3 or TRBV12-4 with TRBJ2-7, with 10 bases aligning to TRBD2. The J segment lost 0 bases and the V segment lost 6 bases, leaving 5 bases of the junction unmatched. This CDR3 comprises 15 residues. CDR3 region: CASSSSGGFSYEQYF. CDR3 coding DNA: TGTGCCAGCAGCTCTAGCGGGGGCTTCTCCTACGAGCAGTACTTC.

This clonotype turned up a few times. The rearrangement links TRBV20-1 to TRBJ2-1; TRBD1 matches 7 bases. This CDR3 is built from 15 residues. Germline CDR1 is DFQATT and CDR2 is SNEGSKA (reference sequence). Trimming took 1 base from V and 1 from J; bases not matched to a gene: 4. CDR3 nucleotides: TGCAGTGCTAGAGCTGACAGGGAGTCCTACAATGAGCAGTTCTTC. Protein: CSARADRESYNEQFF.

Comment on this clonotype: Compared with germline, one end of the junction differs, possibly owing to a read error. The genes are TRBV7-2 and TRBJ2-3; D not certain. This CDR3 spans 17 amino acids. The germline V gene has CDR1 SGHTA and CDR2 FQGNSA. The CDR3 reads CASRKRHSEESADTRYF. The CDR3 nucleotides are TGTGCCAGCAGGAAGAGGCACAGCGAAGAGAGCGCAGATACGCGGTATTTT. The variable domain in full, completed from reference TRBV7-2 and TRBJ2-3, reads GAGVSQSPSNKVTEKGKDVELRCDPISGHTALYWYRQSLGQGLEFLIYFQGNSAPDKSGLPSDRFSAERTGGSVSTLTIQRTQQEDSAVYLCASRKRHSEESADTRYFGPGTRLTVL.

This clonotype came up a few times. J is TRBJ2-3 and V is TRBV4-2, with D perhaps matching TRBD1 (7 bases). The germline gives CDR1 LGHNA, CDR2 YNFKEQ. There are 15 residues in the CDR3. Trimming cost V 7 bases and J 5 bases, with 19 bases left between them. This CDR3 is CASTQGVGGEDTQYF. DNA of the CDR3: TGTGCCAGCACCCAGGGGGTGGGGGGAGAAGATACGCAGTATTTT.

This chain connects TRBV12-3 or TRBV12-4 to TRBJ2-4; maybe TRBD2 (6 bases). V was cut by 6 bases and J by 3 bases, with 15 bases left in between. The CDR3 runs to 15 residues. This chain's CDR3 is CASSSWGLDKNIQYF. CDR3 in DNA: TGTGCCAGCAGCTCGTGGGGACTCGACAAAAACATTCAGTACTTC.

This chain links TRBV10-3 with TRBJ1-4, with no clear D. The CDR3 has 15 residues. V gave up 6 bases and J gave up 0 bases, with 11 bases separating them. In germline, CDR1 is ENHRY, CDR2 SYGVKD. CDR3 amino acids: CAIRAQDATNEKLFF. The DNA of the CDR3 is TGTGCCATCAGGGCCCAGGACGCAACTAATGAAAAACTGTTTTTT.

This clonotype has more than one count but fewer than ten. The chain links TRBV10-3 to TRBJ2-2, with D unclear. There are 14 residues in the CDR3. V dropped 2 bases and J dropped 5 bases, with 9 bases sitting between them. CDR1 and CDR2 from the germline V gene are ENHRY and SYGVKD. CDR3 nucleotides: TGTGCCATCAGTGAGCGGACGGAGACCGGGGAGCTGTTTTTT. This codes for CAISERTETGELFF.

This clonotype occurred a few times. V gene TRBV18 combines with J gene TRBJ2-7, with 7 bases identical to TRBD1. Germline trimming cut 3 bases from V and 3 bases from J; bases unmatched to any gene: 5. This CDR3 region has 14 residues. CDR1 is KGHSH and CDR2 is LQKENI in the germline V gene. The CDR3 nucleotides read TGTGCCAGCTCACCCCGGCAGGGGGTCTACGAGCAGTACTTC. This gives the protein CASSPRQGVYEQYF.

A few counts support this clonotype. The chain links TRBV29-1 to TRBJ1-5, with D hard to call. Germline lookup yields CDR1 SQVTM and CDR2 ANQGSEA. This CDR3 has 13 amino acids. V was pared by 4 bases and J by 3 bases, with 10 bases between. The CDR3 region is CSVGGQNNQPQHF. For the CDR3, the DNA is TGCAGCGTTGGAGGGCAGAACAATCAGCCCCAGCATTTT. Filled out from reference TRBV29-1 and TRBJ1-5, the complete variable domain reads SAVISQKPSRDICQRGTSLTIQCQVDSQVTMMFWYRQQPGQSLTLIATANQGSEATYESGFVIDKFPISRPNLTFSTLTVSNMSPEDSSIYLCSVGGQNNQPQHFGDGTRLSIL.

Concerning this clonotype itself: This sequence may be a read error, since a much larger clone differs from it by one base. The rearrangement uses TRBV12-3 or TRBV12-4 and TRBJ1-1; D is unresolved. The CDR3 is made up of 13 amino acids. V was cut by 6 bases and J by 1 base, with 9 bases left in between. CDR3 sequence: CASRLSGNTEAFF. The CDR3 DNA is TGTGCCAGCAGGTTATCGGGGAACACTGAAGCTTTCTTT.

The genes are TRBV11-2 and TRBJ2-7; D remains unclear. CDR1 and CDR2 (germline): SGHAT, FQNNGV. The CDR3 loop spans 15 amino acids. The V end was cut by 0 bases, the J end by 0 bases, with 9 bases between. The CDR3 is CASSLDGGRSYEQYF. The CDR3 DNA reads TGTGCCAGCAGCTTAGACGGCGGCCGCTCCTACGAGCAGTACTTC.

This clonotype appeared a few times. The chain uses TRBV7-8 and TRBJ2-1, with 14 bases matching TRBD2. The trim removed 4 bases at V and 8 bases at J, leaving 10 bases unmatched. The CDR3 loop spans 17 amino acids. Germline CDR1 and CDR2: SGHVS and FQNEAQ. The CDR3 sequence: CASSSLLTSGRAHEQFF. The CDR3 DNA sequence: TGTGCCAGCAGCTCCCTCTTGACTAGCGGGAGGGCCCATGAGCAGTTCTTC.

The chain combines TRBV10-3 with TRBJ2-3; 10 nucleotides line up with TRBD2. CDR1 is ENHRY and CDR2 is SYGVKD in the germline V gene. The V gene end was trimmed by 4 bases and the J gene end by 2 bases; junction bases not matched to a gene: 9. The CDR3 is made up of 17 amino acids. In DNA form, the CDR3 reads TGTGCCATCAGTGGGGGGGGACTAGCGCTAACCACAGATACGCAGTATTTT. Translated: CAISGGGLALTTDTQYF.

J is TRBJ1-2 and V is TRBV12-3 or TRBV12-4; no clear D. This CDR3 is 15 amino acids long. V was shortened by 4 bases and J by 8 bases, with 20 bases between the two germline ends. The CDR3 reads CASSSVPDRPFGYTF. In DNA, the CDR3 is TGTGCCAGCAGTTCGGTTCCAGACCGGCCGTTCGGCTACACCTTC.

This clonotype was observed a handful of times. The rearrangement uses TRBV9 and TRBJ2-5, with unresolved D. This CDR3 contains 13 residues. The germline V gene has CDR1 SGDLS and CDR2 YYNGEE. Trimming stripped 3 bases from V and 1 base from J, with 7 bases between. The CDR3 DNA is TGTGCCAGCAGCGCAGCGACCCAAGAGACCCAGTACTTC. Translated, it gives CASSAATQETQYF.

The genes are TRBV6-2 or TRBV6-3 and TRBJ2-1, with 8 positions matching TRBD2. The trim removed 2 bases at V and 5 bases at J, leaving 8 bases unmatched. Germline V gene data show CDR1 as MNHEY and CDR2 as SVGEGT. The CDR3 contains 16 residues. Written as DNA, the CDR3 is TGTGCCAGCAGTTACCTGGGACTAGGTCGTAACAATGAGCAGTTCTTC. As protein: CASSYLGLGRNNEQFF.

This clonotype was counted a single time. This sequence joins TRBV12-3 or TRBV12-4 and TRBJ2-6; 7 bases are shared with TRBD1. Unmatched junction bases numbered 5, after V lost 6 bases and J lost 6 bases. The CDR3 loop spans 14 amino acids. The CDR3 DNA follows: TGTGCCAGCAGGAGGACAGGCAAGGCCAACGTCCTGACTTTC. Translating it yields CASRRTGKANVLTF.